Listed here are 16 T cell receptor beta chains from one sample, sequenced in a study of T cells expressing NK-cell markers (TCRdb year 2020). Library prep was done by 5' RACE. These reads were obtained on an Illumina HiSeq 2000. Once TCRdb had reprocessed the reads, it stored one entry per CDR3 protein sequence and supplied no DNA. The sample table includes around 380,000 distinct CDR3 sequences. About 10% of the sample is held by the ten biggest clonotypes. Source material: blood T cells: a sorted CD56 or NKG2C T cell subset, CD4+ or CD8+ T cells, or bulk PBMC T cells (not recorded which). Source of these receptors: a woman aged 45-65 years in good health. Donor details come from another sample of the same person, matched by shared clones.

CDR3 loop: CASSYRRSSQPQHF. The J gene is TRBJ1-5, the V gene TRBV28. The CDR3 has 14 residues. CDR1 MDHEN and CDR2 SYDVKM come from the germline V gene.

J is TRBJ2-2 and V is TRBV10-3; TCRdb indicates TRBD2, and absent DNA this call remains unverified. The CDR3 consists of 16 residues. Germline V gene lookup returns CDR1 ENHRY and CDR2 SYGVKD. The CDR3 sequence: CAISEGLAGNTGELFF.

This chain uses TRBV5-1 with TRBJ2-3; TCRdb proposes TRBD2, but this gene call is untestable without DNA. Germline values: CDR1 SGHRS, CDR2 YFSETQ. This CDR3 has 17 residues. The CDR3 spells CASRGGRSSGATDTQYF.

The chain has TRBV4-1 and TRBJ1-4; TCRdb outputs TRBD1, but without DNA this stays unchecked. The CDR3 sequence is 14 residues long. Germline CDR1 and CDR2: MGHRA and YSYEKL. The CDR3 reads CASSQEGGGVKLFF.

This sequence joins TRBV3-1 and TRBJ2-1. The CDR3 contains 15 residues. Germline CDR1 reads LGHDT; CDR2 reads YNNKEL (reference sequence). The CDR3 reads CASSWQVISYNEQFF.

This chain joins TRBV7-8 and TRBJ1-2; the TCRdb call, TRBD1, lacks DNA for checking. Germline CDR1 reads SGHVS; CDR2 reads FQNEAQ. This CDR3 spans 15 amino acids. The CDR3 region is CASSLDWTGNYGYTF.

The chain joins TRBV6-2 or TRBV6-3 to TRBJ2-1; TCRdb outputs TRBD2, but without DNA this stays unchecked. Germline V gives CDR1 MNHEY, CDR2 SVGEGT. The CDR3 consists of 13 residues. The CDR3 here is CASSYGLQVRQFF.

This chain connects TRBV5-1 to TRBJ2-2; the TRBD1 assignment by TCRdb is unverifiable without DNA. Germline CDR1 SGHRS, CDR2 YFSETQ. This CDR3 has 16 amino acids. The CDR3 region is CASSIRDTLFTGELFF. Filled out from reference TRBV5-1 and TRBJ2-2, the complete variable domain reads KAGVTQTPRYLIKTRGQQVTLSCSPISGHRSVSWYQQTPGQGLQFLFEYFSETQRNKGNFPGRFSGRQFSNSRSEMNVSTLELGDSALYLCASSIRDTLFTGELFFGEGSRLTVL.

The chain couples TRBV7-8 to TRBJ2-7; TCRdb selects TRBD2, and the lack of DNA leaves this call unchecked. The CDR3 extends over 15 amino acids. Germline-derived CDR1 and CDR2 are SGHVS and FQNEAQ. Here the CDR3 reads CASSTHPMGSLEQYF.

The chain employs TRBV6-5 and TRBJ2-3; TCRdb reports TRBD1, a call that lacks DNA to check it against. This CDR3 spans 15 amino acids. The germline gives CDR1 MNHEY, CDR2 SVGAGI. CDR3 loop: CASSPEGGATDTQYF.

The V gene is TRBV5-1, the J gene TRBJ2-1; the D call from TCRdb, TRBD1, cannot be confirmed without DNA. CDR3 length: 15 residues. CDR1 and CDR2 from the germline V gene are SGHRS and YFSETQ. CDR3 sequence: CASSALTGAFNEQFF.

The rearrangement joins TRBV6-1 to TRBJ2-2. This CDR3 has 15 amino acids. CDR1 and CDR2 (germline): MNHNS, SASEGT. The CDR3 loop reads CASSAIQRSTGELFF.

This sequence joins TRBV4-1 and TRBJ2-5; the D call from TCRdb, TRBD2, cannot be confirmed without DNA. CDR1 MGHRA and CDR2 YSYEKL come from the germline V gene. The CDR3 is made up of 15 amino acids. The CDR3 sequence is CASTHSGSGTETQYF.

The V gene is TRBV7-9, the J gene TRBJ2-7; lacking DNA, the TRBD1 call made by TCRdb goes unchecked. Germline CDR1 reads SEHNR; CDR2 reads FQNEAQ (reference sequence). The length of the CDR3 is 14 residues. This chain's CDR3 is CASSSPGHLYEQYF.

The V gene is TRBV12-3 or TRBV12-4, the J gene TRBJ1-6. There are 13 residues in the CDR3. Here the CDR3 reads CASSSERDSPLHF.

This rearrangement joins TRBV5-1 to TRBJ1-1. The germline V gene has CDR1 SGHRS and CDR2 YFSETQ. The CDR3 length is 14 residues. The CDR3 reads CASSLSLSQPEAFF.